The clone carrying this T cell receptor (beta chain) has just a few counts. Its specificity is unknown. These data belong to a study of cytomegalovirus exposure and HLA in healthy donors. Study-level findings and limits: In a later analysis, at a false discovery rate of 0.05, 16,951 TCR beta sequences matched HLA alleles. It emerged from a later analysis that several of the most significant clusters appeared to be linked to common viral pathogens. Clonal expansion was found to be greater in HLA-associated TCR beta chains than in equally common others in a later analysis.

The PCR ran on 60 Vbeta and 13 Jbeta primers. This table comes from immunoSEQ multiplex PCR, and its TCRdb copy is limited to in-frame clones, with some not included. The table shows over 90,000 clones, with about three quarters occurring only once. Unrecorded immune exposure was likely among donors, who were nominally healthy when sampled. The germline gives CDR1 SGHDT, CDR2 YYEEEE. V shed 2 bases and J shed 3 bases, with 3 bases lying between them. This CDR3 has 11 residues. The sample consisted of PBMCs. The chain uses TRBV5-6 and TRBJ2-7; D gene ambiguous. The receptor's source is a middle-aged man in good health and CMV-seronegative. CDR3 residues: CASSFYYEQYF. The CDR3 DNA reads TGTGCCAGCAGCTTTTACTACGAGCAGTACTTC.